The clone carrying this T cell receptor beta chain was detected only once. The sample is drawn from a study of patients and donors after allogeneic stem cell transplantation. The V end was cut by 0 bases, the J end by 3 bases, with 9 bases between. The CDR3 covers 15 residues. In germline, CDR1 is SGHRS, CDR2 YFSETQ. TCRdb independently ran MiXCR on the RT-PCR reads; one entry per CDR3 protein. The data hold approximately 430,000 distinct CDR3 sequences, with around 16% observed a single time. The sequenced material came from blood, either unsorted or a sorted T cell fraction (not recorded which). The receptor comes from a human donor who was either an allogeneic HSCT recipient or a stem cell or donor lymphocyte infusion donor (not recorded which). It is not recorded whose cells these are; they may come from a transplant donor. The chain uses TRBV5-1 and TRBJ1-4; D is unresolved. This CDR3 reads CASSLDWGSNEKLFF. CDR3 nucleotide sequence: TGCGCCAGCAGCTTGGATTGGGGTTCTAATGAAAAACTGTTTTTT.